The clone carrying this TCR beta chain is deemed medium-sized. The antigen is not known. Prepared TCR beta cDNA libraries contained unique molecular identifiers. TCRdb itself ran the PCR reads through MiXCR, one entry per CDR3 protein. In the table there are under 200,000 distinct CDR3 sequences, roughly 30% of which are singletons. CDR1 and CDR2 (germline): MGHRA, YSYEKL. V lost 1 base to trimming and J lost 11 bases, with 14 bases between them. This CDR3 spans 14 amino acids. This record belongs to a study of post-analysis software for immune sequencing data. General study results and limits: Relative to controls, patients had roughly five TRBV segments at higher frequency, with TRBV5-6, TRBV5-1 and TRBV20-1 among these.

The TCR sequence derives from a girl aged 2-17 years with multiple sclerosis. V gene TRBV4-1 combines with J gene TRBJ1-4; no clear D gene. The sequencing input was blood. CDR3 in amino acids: CASSQVGRFRKLFF. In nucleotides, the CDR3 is TGCGCCAGCAGCCAAGTGGGGAGGTTTAGGAAACTGTTTTTT.